This TCR beta chain was profiled in a study of prognosis after radiotherapy for stage I lung cancer. On the study more broadly: With stereotactic body radiotherapy, no patient received any concurrent therapy. Overall study findings and caveats: There was a fall in unique TCR clone counts after stereotactic body radiation therapy, median 10,088 versus 6,861. Shannon entropy after stereotactic body radiation therapy was lower in patients who developed distant metastases. There was no determination made of whether the expanded TCR clones were tumor-specific.

A remark on this clonotype: Its antigen is unknown.

The study amplified the TCR beta CDR3 region from genomic DNA. This amplification was carried out by two rounds of multiplex PCR. Amplification in first-round PCR relied on primers specific to each TRBV and TRBJ gene. Each CDR3 protein gets one entry after TCRdb re-called the multiplex PCR reads with MiXCR. The table has 31,000 or so distinct CDR3 sequences, about half seen once. The length of the CDR3 is 14 residues. The junction had 5 bases not matched to a gene; V was cut back by 4 bases and J by 8 bases. CDR1 is MNHEY, CDR2 SVGEGT, per germline. The clonotype originates from a donor aged 50 or older with non-small cell lung cancer. This chain uses TRBV6-2 or TRBV6-3 with TRBJ1-6, with TRBD1 matching 7 bases. The sequenced sample was PBMCs, obtained before or after stereotactic body radiation therapy (not recorded which). In nucleotides, the CDR3 is TGTGCCAGCAGTTCAAACAGGGGTTATTCACCCCTCCACTTT. It yields the protein CASSSNRGYSPLHF.